This TCR beta chain was retrieved from a study of cytomegalovirus exposure and HLA in healthy donors. The study's findings and limits: The authors considered a cluster of highly shared sequence variants likely to be a sequencing artifact.

For this clone: Antigen: not known.

The PCR used 60 Vbeta and 13 Jbeta primers. TCRdb keeps only in-frame clones here, not all; method: immunoSEQ multiplex PCR. The profile shows approximately 52,000 clones, about 76% of them singletons. The sequenced sample consisted of PBMCs. The clonotype originates from a female donor in good health and CMV-seronegative.

The chain's CDR3 is CAISEGAHQPQHF. Here the CDR3 DNA reads TGTGCCATCAGTGAGGGGGCTCATCAGCCCCAGCATTTT. This sequence joins TRBV10-3 and TRBJ1-5, with D possibly TRBD1 on 5 matching bases. Germline V lookup: CDR1 ENHRY, CDR2 SYGVKD. The V end lost 2 bases, the J end lost 5 bases, and 7 bases lay between the germline ends. The CDR3 extends over 13 amino acids.